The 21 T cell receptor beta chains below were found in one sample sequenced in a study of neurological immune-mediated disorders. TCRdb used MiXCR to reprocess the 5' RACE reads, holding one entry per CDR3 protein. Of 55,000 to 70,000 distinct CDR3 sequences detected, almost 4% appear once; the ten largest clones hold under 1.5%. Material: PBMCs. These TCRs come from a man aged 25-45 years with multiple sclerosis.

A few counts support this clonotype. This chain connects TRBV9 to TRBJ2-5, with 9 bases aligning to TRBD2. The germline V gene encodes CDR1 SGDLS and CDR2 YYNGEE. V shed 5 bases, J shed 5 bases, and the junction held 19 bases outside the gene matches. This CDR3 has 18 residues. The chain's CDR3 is CASRGVTSGGGARETQYF. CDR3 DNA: TGTGCCAGCAGAGGAGTTACGAGCGGCGGGGGGGCGCGGGAGACCCAGTACTTC.

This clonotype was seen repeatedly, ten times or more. The CDR3 sequence: CASSQVIGTDTQYF. DNA for the CDR3: TGTGCCAGCAGCCAAGTAATTGGCACAGATACGCAGTATTTT. J is TRBJ2-3 and V is TRBV3-1; D is ambiguous. Germline V gene data show CDR1 as LGHDT and CDR2 as YNNKEL (reference sequence). Trimming removed 1 base from V and 1 base from J, with 6 bases in between. The length of the CDR3 is 14 residues.

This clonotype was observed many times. In DNA form, the CDR3 reads TGTGCCAGCAGCTTAGGGACAGGGACAATCTACGAGCAGTACTTC. Amino acids: CASSLGTGTIYEQYF. V gene TRBV7-2 combines with J gene TRBJ2-7, with 8 bases that match TRBD1. The CDR3 contains 15 residues. The V segment lost 1 base and the J segment 3 bases; nucleotides outside the gene matches: 5. Germline loops: CDR1 SGHTA, CDR2 FQGNSA.

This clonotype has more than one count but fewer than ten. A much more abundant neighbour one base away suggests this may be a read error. CDR3 in amino acids: CASTTRRGAGAKVLTF. The CDR3 DNA reads as TGCGCCAGCACGACCCGCCGGGGAGCCGGGGCCAAAGTCCTGACTTTC. This rearrangement joins TRBV5-1 to TRBJ2-6; either TRBD1 or TRBD2 may fit D (5 bases each). This CDR3 has 16 residues. The germline gives CDR1 SGHRS, CDR2 YFSETQ.

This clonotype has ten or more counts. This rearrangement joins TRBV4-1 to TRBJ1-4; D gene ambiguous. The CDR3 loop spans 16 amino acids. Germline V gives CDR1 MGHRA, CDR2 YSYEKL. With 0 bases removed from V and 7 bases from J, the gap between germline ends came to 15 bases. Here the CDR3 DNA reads TGCGCCAGCAGCCAAGATTCAAGCTTTGGCAGTGAAAAACTGTTTTTT. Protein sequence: CASSQDSSFGSEKLFF.

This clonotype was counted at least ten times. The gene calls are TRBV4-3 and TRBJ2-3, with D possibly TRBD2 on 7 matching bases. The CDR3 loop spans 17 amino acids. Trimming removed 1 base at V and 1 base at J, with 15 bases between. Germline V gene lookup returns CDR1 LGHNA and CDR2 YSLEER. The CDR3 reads CASSQAIGGGGTDTQYF. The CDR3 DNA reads TGCGCCAGCAGCCAAGCGATAGGGGGGGGTGGCACAGATACGCAGTATTTT.

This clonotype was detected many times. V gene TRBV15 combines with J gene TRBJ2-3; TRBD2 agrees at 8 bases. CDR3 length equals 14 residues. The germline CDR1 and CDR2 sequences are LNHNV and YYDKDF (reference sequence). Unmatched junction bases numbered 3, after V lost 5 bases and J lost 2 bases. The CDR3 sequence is CATSYGGDTDTQYF. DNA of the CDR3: TGTGCCACCAGCTACGGGGGGGACACAGATACGCAGTATTTT.

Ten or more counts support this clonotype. The CDR3 loop reads CASSRAGGSNEQFF. In DNA, the CDR3 is TGCGCCAGCAGCCGGGCAGGGGGGAGCAATGAGCAGTTCTTC. The chain has TRBV4-1 and TRBJ2-1, with D perhaps TRBD1 (7 bases). The CDR3 consists of 14 residues. Germline V gives CDR1 MGHRA, CDR2 YSYEKL. The ends were cut back, 4 bases at V and 6 bases at J, with 13 bases in the middle.

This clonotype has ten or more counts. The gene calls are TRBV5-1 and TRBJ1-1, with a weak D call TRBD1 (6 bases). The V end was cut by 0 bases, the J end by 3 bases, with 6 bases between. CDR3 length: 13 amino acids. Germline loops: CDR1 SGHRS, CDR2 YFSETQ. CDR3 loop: CASSLGQDTEAFF. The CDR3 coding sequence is TGCGCCAGCAGCTTGGGACAGGACACTGAAGCTTTCTTT.

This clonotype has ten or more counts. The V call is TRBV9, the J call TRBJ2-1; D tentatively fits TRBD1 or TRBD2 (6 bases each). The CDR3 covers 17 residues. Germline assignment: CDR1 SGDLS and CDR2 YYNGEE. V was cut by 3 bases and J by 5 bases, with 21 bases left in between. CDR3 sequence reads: CASSERGSRSGDNEQFF. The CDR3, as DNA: TGTGCCAGCAGCGAGAGGGGGTCCCGATCGGGAGACAATGAGCAGTTCTTC.

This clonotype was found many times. The CDR3 here is CASTQGDQETQYF. The CDR3 DNA sequence: TGTGCCAGCACCCAGGGGGACCAAGAGACCCAGTACTTC. V usage is TRBV6-5 and J usage is TRBJ2-5; 7 positions agree with TRBD1. Germline-derived CDR1 and CDR2 are MNHEY and SVGAGI. The J segment lost 0 bases and the V segment lost 7 bases, leaving 2 bases of the junction unmatched. The length of the CDR3 is 13 residues.

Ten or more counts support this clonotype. CDR3 nucleotides: TGCGCCAGCAGCTTGATCAACACCGGGGAGCTGTTTTTT. Its protein is CASSLINTGELFF. This chain uses TRBV5-1 with TRBJ2-2, with D uncertain. Germline V gene data show CDR1 as SGHRS and CDR2 as YFSETQ. Trimming took off 1 base at V and 2 bases at J, with 3 bases between the two ends. The CDR3 has 13 amino acids.

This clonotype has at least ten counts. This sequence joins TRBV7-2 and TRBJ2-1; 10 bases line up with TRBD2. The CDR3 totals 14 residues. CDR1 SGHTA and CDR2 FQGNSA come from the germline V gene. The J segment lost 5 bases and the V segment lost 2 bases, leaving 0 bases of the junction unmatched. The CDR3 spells CASSLTSGDNEQFF. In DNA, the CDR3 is TGTGCCAGCAGCTTAACTAGCGGGGACAATGAGCAGTTCTTC.

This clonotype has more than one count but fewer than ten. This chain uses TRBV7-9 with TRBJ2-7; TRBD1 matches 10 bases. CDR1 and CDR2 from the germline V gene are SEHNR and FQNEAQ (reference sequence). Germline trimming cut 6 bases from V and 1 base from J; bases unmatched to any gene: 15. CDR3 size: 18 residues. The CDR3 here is CASSSGTGALLFSYEQYF. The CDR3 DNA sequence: TGTGCCAGCAGTTCCGGGACAGGGGCCCTGCTCTTTTCCTACGAGCAGTACTTC.

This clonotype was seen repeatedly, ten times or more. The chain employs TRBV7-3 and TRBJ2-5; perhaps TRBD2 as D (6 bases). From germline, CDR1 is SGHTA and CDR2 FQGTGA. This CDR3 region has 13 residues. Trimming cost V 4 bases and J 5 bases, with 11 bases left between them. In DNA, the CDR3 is TGTGCCAGCAGCTATGTTGGGGGGGAGACCCAGTACTTC. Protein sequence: CASSYVGGETQYF.

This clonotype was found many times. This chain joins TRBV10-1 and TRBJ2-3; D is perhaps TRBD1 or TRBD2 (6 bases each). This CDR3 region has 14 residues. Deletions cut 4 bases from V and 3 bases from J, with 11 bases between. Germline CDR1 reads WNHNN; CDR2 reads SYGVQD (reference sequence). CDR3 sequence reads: CASSVEGGTDTQYF. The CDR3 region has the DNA TGCGCCAGCAGTGTAGAAGGGGGGACAGATACGCAGTATTTT.

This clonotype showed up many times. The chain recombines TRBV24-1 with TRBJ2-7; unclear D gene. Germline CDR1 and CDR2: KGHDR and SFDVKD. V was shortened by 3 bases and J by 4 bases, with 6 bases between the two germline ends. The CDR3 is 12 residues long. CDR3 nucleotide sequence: TGTGCCACCAGTGATATCCCATACGAGCAGTACTTC. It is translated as CATSDIPYEQYF.

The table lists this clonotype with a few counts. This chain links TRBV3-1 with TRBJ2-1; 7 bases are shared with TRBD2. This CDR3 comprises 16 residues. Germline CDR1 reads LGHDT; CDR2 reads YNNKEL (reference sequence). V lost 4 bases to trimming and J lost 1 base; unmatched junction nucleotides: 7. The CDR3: CASSLPSGESYNEQFF. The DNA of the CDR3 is TGTGCCAGCAGCCTCCCGAGCGGGGAGTCCTACAATGAGCAGTTCTTC.

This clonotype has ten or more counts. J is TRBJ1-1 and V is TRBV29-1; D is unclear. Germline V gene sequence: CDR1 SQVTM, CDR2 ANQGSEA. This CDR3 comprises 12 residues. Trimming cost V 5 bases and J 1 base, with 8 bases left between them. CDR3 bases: TGCAGCGTTTCACAGACGAACACTGAAGCTTTCTTT. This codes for CSVSQTNTEAFF.

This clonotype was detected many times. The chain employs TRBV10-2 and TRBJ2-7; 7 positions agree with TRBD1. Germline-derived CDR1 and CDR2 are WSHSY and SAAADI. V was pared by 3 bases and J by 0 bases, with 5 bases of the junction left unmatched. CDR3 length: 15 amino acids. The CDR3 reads CASSDPGTASYEQYF. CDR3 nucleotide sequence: TGCGCCAGCAGTGATCCCGGGACAGCCTCCTACGAGCAGTACTTC.

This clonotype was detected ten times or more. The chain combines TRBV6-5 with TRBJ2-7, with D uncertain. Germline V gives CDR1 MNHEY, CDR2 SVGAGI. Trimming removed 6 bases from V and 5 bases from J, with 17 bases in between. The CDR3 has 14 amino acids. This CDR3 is CASRVTILFHEQYF. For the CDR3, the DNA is TGTGCCAGCAGAGTTACGATTCTTTTCCACGAGCAGTACTTC.